This passage covers 22 T cell receptor beta chains from one sample sequenced in a study of T cell repertoires in aging, cancer and after chemotherapy. Multiplex touch-down PCR with TRB-A/B primers amplified rearranged V-D-J TRB sequences. TCRdb reprocessed the multiplex PCR reads with MiXCR, giving one entry per CDR3 protein. The sample gives a few thousand distinct CDR3 sequences, around 26% of which show up once; roughly 8% is in the top ten. Amplification of TCR beta used genomic DNA extracted from peripheral blood. Sequences were obtained from blood. The origin of the receptors is a human donor in good health.

This clonotype is judged medium-sized. This rearrangement joins TRBV7-6 to TRBJ2-6; tentatively, D is TRBD1 (5 bases). This CDR3 has 18 amino acids. CDR1 and CDR2 from the germline V gene are SGHVS and FNYEAQ. V was cut by 1 base and J by 5 bases, with 18 bases left in between. The CDR3 reads CASSLESGHRRWANVLTF. DNA of the CDR3: TGTGCCAGCAGCTTAGAGTCAGGACACCGTCGCTGGGCCAACGTCCTGACTTTC. The full variable domain, in which reference TRBV7-6 and TRBJ2-6 provide the parts outside the CDR3, is GAGVSQSPRYKVTKRGQDVALRCDPISGHVSLYWYRQALGQGPEFLTYFNYEAQQDKSGLPNDRFSAERPEGSISTLTIQRTEQRDSAMYRCASSLESGHRRWANVLTFGAGSRLTVL.

The V and J genes are TRBV7-6 and TRBJ1-1, with D uncertain. Germline loops: CDR1 SGHVS, CDR2 FNYEAQ. V lost 5 bases, J lost 4 bases, and 14 bases lay in between. This CDR3 spans 14 amino acids. The CDR3 region is CASSPQRGGTEAFF. DNA of the CDR3: TGTGCCAGCAGCCCACAGCGGGGAGGCACTGAAGCTTTCTTT.

The chain recombines TRBV11-1 with TRBJ1-2; 7 bases fit TRBD1. Germline CDR1 reads SGHAT; CDR2 reads FQDESV (reference sequence). V shed 1 base, J shed 4 bases, and the junction held 3 bases outside the gene matches. The CDR3 is 14 residues long. The CDR3 nucleotides are TGTGCCAGCAGCTTAGGACAGGGTACCTATGGCTACACCTTC. Its protein is CASSLGQGTYGYTF.

By sample share, this clonotype is medium-sized (0.01 to 0.1%). The chain carries TRBV6-6 and TRBJ1-1; D remains ambiguous. There are 14 residues in the CDR3. Trimming took 2 bases from V and 0 from J, leaving 7 bases between them. Germline V gene lookup returns CDR1 MNHNY and CDR2 SVGAGI (reference sequence). The CDR3 loop reads CASSYGTMNTEAFF. For the CDR3, the DNA is TGTGCCAGCAGTTACGGCACCATGAACACTGAAGCTTTCTTT.

This chain joins TRBV28 and TRBJ2-5; tentatively, D is TRBD1 (5 bases). The V and J ends lost 5 bases and 4 bases respectively, with 14 bases between them. CDR1 MDHEN and CDR2 SYDVKM come from the germline V gene. This CDR3 has 14 amino acids. DNA of the CDR3: TGTGCCAGCAGTGAAAGGGGCCAGGGAGAGACCCAGTACTTC. As protein: CASSERGQGETQYF.

As regards this clonotype: The junction and the germline gene differ at one end; a read error may be behind it. The chain is built from TRBV6-5 and TRBJ1-4; D uncertain. CDR3 length equals 16 residues. CDR1 and CDR2 (germline): MNHEY, SVGAGI. The DNA for the CDR3 is TGTGCCTCCCAGAGAGGAGCATTTGGAACTAATGAAAAACCGTTTTTT. It specifies CASQRGAFGTNEKPFF.

The CDR3 loop reads CASSLQVGLNTGELFF. CDR3 coding DNA: TGTGCCAGCAGCTTACAAGTGGGGCTGAACACCGGGGAGCTGTTTTTT. V usage is TRBV11-2 and J usage is TRBJ2-2; the D gene is possibly TRBD1 (5 bases). The V and J ends lost 2 bases and 1 base respectively, with 11 bases between them. Germline V gene sequence: CDR1 SGHAT, CDR2 FQNNGV. The CDR3 totals 16 residues.

This chain links TRBV4-3 with TRBJ1-2; D is unresolved. Germline-derived CDR1 and CDR2 are LGHNA and YSLEER. The CDR3 length is 13 residues. V lost 9 bases to trimming and J lost 3 bases, with 14 bases between them. CDR3 in amino acids: CASSDGVHYGYTF. CDR3 DNA: TGCGCCAGTTCTGACGGGGTACACTATGGCTACACCTTC.

Remarks on this clonotype: This may stem from a read error, because a much larger clone lies one nucleotide away. This chain joins TRBV30 and TRBJ1-6, with TRBD1 matching 7 bases. The CDR3 is 15 amino acids. Germline lookup yields CDR1 GTSNPN and CDR2 SVGIG (reference sequence). The chain's CDR3 is CAWSVGGSYNLPLHF. The CDR3 DNA reads as TGTGCCTGGAGTGTAGGGGGCTCCTATAATTTACCCCTCCACTTT.

This clonotype is medium-sized in the sample. This chain links TRBV27 with TRBJ2-7, with D unclear. The CDR3 sequence is 14 residues long. Trimming shortened V by 2 bases and J by 3 bases, and 11 bases separated the two germline ends. In germline, CDR1 is MNHEY, CDR2 SMNVEV (reference sequence). CDR3 region: CASSLRAPVYEQYF. CDR3 nucleotides: TGTGCCAGCAGTTTAAGGGCCCCGGTCTACGAGCAGTACTTC.

Relative to its sample, this clonotype is medium-sized. The V and J genes are TRBV19 and TRBJ1-1, with D unresolved. Trimming took off 5 bases at V and 1 base at J, with 5 bases between the two ends. The germline V gene has CDR1 LNHDA and CDR2 SQIVND (reference sequence). The CDR3 consists of 12 residues. The CDR3 DNA reads as TGTGCCAGTAGTTGGTGGAACACTGAAGCTTTCTTT. This encodes CASSWWNTEAFF. Combining the CDR3 with reference TRBV19 and TRBJ1-1 gives the whole variable domain DGGITQSPKYLFRKEGQNVTLSCEQNLNHDAMYWYRQDPGQGLRLIYYSQIVNDFQKGDIAEGYSVSREKKESFPLTVTSAQKNPTAFYLCASSWWNTEAFFGQGTRLTVV.

This clonotype is labeled medium-sized. The V call is TRBV19, the J call TRBJ2-1; D perhaps matches TRBD2 (5 bases). This CDR3 is 11 amino acids long. Trimming cost V 5 bases and J 11 bases, with 10 bases left between them. The germline CDR1 and CDR2 sequences are LNHDA and SQIVND (reference sequence). CDR3 bases: TGTGCCAGTAGTGAACCGGGGAAGCAGTTCTTC. Protein product: CASSEPGKQFF.

In this sample, this clonotype is medium-sized (0.01 to 0.1%). The chain combines TRBV27 with TRBJ1-1, with no clear D. V lost 5 bases and J 0 bases, leaving 13 bases between the germline ends. This CDR3 contains 15 residues. Per the germline V gene, CDR1 is MNHEY and CDR2 is SMNVEV (reference sequence). CDR3 bases: TGTGCCAGCAGTCCCCAACCGCTACTGAACACTGAAGCTTTCTTT. It codes for CASSPQPLLNTEAFF.

This clonotype counts as medium-sized. This chain connects TRBV19 to TRBJ1-2; D remains unclear. This CDR3 is built from 14 residues. Trimming shortened V by 7 bases and J by 6 bases, and 18 bases separated the two germline ends. Germline assignment: CDR1 LNHDA and CDR2 SQIVND (reference sequence). The CDR3 sequence is CASNPNPPGNGYTF. CDR3 nucleotide sequence: TGTGCCAGTAACCCTAACCCGCCAGGCAATGGCTACACCTTC. Together with reference TRBV19 and TRBJ1-2, the CDR3 gives the full variable domain: DGGITQSPKYLFRKEGQNVTLSCEQNLNHDAMYWYRQDPGQGLRLIYYSQIVNDFQKGDIAEGYSVSREKKESFPLTVTSAQKNPTAFYLCASNPNPPGNGYTFGSGTRLTVV.

The chain employs TRBV10-3 and TRBJ1-5; D gene ambiguous. The CDR3 runs to 15 residues. V was cut by 0 bases and J by 4 bases, with 10 bases left in between. The germline V gene has CDR1 ENHRY and CDR2 SYGVKD. The CDR3 spells CAISESLAGNQPQHF. The CDR3 nucleotides are TGTGCCATCAGTGAGTCGTTAGCCGGGAATCAGCCCCAGCATTTT.

This clonotype is medium-sized within its sample. CDR3 amino acids: CASRSLEGSSYEQYF. CDR3 DNA sequence: TGTGCCAGCAGAAGTCTAGAGGGGAGCTCCTACGAGCAGTACTTC. This chain uses TRBV6-6 with TRBJ2-7; either TRBD1 or TRBD2 may supply D (5 bases each). From germline, CDR1 is MNHNY and CDR2 SVGAGI (reference sequence). The CDR3 has 15 amino acids. V was shortened by 6 bases and J by 0 bases, with 15 bases between the two germline ends.

By share, this clonotype counts as medium-sized (0.01 to 0.1%). The chain uses TRBV5-4 and TRBJ1-4; 7 bases match TRBD1. Looked up from germline, CDR1 is SGHNT and CDR2 is YYREEE (reference sequence). The CDR3 loop spans 16 amino acids. The V gene end was trimmed by 0 bases and the J gene end by 2 bases; junction bases not matched to a gene: 4. The CDR3, as DNA: TGTGCCAGCAGCTTGGGACAGGGAGCGACTAATGAAAAACTGTTTTTT. This translates into CASSLGQGATNEKLFF.

This clonotype is labeled as medium-sized. The rearrangement links TRBV6-2 or TRBV6-3 to TRBJ1-5; D is ambiguous. V lost 2 bases and J 0 bases, leaving 2 bases between the germline ends. The length of the CDR3 is 13 residues. CDR1 and CDR2 from the germline V gene are MNHEY and SVGEGT. The CDR3, as DNA: TGTGCCAGCAGTTACAATAGCAATCAGCCCCAGCATTTT. Residues: CASSYNSNQPQHF.

Within the sample, this clonotype is medium-sized (0.01 to 0.1%). This rearrangement joins TRBV19 to TRBJ1-4; possible D gene TRBD1, 5 bases. V lost 4 bases and J lost 2, with 17 bases in between. Germline assignment: CDR1 LNHDA and CDR2 SQIVND (reference sequence). The CDR3 spans 17 residues. The DNA of the CDR3 is TGTGCCAGTAGTAGTAACGGGGCCCGTCGGACTAATGAAAAACTGTTTTTT. Amino acid sequence: CASSSNGARRTNEKLFF.

Concerning this clonotype: The final CDR3 position lacks the conserved phenylalanine or tryptophan, pointing to a likely read error. This chain links TRBV5-1 with TRBJ1-2; a possible D gene is TRBD1 (5 bases). The CDR3 sequence is 14 residues long. V dropped 4 bases and J dropped 5 bases, with 15 bases sitting between them. Germline CDR1 reads SGHRS; CDR2 reads YFSETQ. The CDR3 here is CASSQAGTTYGYTL. The CDR3 nucleotides read TGCGCCAGCAGCCAAGCCGGGACCACTTATGGCTACACCTTA.

This clonotype appeared a few times. V is TRBV7-2 and J is TRBJ2-1; 8 bases match TRBD1. This CDR3 is 15 amino acids long. The V segment lost 4 bases and the J segment 8 bases; nucleotides outside the gene matches: 10. The germline gives CDR1 SGHTA, CDR2 FQGNSA. CDR3 sequence (DNA): TGTGCCAGCAGCTCAGGGGGCAGGGCCTGGGATGAGCAGTTCTTC. It yields the protein CASSSGGRAWDEQFF.

This clonotype was seen a few times. The rearrangement uses TRBV6-5 and TRBJ2-7; TRBD1 aligns across 12 bases. The germline V gene encodes CDR1 MNHEY and CDR2 SVGAGI. The CDR3 has 13 amino acids. With 8 bases clipped from V and 7 bases from J, the junction kept 6 bases outside the gene matches. The CDR3 DNA reads TGTGCCAGCGGGGACAGGGGGCGCCAAGAGCAGTACTTC. This codes for CASGDRGRQEQYF.